One and the same sample provided the 14 T cell receptor beta chains below, sequenced in a study of T-cell reconstitution after alpha-beta-depleted transplantation in children. Preparation of the TCRbeta library was carried out with unique molecular identifiers. MiXCR, applied by TCRdb to the PCR reads, yields one record per CDR3 protein. The sample gives 400,000 to 450,000 distinct CDR3 sequences, 43% of which show up once; roughly 27% is in the top ten. Sequences were derived from PBMCs, sampled before TCRalphabeta/CD19-depleted stem cell transplant. Receptor source: a girl aged 2-10 years with aplastic anemia, due to receive a stem cell transplant.

The chain joins TRBV4-1 to TRBJ2-1; 11 bases map to TRBD1. The CDR3 has 18 residues. The V gene's germline CDR1 is MGHRA and CDR2 YSYEKL. The V and J ends lost 0 bases and 6 bases, in that order; junction bases with no gene match: 10. For the CDR3, the DNA is TGCGCCAGCAGCCAAGAGGCCCCCGGGACAGGGGGGCTCAATGAGCAGTTCTTC. Translating gives CASSQEAPGTGGLNEQFF.

The table lists this clonotype with many counts. V is TRBV20-1 and J is TRBJ1-4; a possible D gene is TRBD1 (5 bases). Trimming cost V 0 bases and J 8 bases, with 16 bases left between them. Germline values: CDR1 DFQATT, CDR2 SNEGSKA (reference sequence). This CDR3 has 15 residues. CDR3 region: CSARDAAQGGEKLFF. The CDR3 DNA is TGCAGTGCTAGAGATGCGGCGCAGGGAGGCGAAAAACTGTTTTTT.

Here the CDR3 reads CASKPPALAYNEQFF. In DNA, the CDR3 is TGTGCCAGCAAACCTCCGGCGCTAGCCTACAATGAGCAGTTCTTC. The V and J genes are TRBV6-5 and TRBJ2-1; D is undetermined. Trimming took off 7 bases at V and 2 bases at J, with 15 bases between the two ends. The CDR3 length is 15 residues. Per the germline V gene, CDR1 is MNHEY and CDR2 is SVGAGI.

The J gene is TRBJ2-2, the V gene TRBV5-6; no clear D. CDR1 and CDR2 (germline): SGHDT, YYEEEE. The V gene lost 0 bases and the J gene lost 5 bases, with 5 bases spanning the gap. This CDR3 has 13 residues. The CDR3, as DNA: TGTGCCAGCAGCTTGGCGATTACCGGGGAGCTGTTTTTT. Protein: CASSLAITGELFF.

This clonotype appeared a few times. Likely a read error: the CDR3 ends without its conserved phenylalanine or tryptophan. The limits of the CDR3 on the DNA are not certain, so only TCRdb's listed CDR3 is given. The rearrangement links TRBV7-9 to TRBJ1-1; the listed D gene, TRBD1, was not tested against the DNA. The V gene's germline CDR1 is SEHNR and CDR2 FQNEAQ (reference sequence). The CDR3 spans 12 amino acids, including both terminal residues. The CDR3: CASSPGEAPISV.

There are a few counts of this clonotype. V and J are TRBV20-1 and TRBJ1-1; 9 bases are shared with TRBD1. The CDR3 extends over 13 amino acids. Losses at the gene ends were 3 bases for V and 5 bases for J; bases not matched to a gene: 4. CDR1 is DFQATT, CDR2 SNEGSKA, per germline (reference sequence). The CDR3 sequence is CSARTGGDTEAFF. The CDR3 nucleotides read TGCAGTGCTAGGACAGGGGGAGATACTGAAGCTTTCTTT.

This clonotype was picked up many times. The chain uses TRBV4-1 and TRBJ2-1; D is unresolved. Germline CDR1 reads MGHRA; CDR2 reads YSYEKL. CDR3 length: 12 amino acids. V was clipped by 1 base and J by 6 bases, with 4 bases between them. This CDR3 is CASSQVINEQFF. The CDR3 DNA reads TGCGCCAGCAGCCAAGTCATCAATGAGCAGTTCTTC.

A few counts support this clonotype. This sequence joins TRBV9 and TRBJ2-2; 8 positions match TRBD2. Germline assignment: CDR1 SGDLS and CDR2 YYNGEE. Trimming cost V 0 bases and J 4 bases; bases outside gene matches: 5. This CDR3 contains 16 residues. CDR3 sequence: CASSVGLAWSTGELFF. The CDR3 DNA sequence: TGTGCCAGCAGCGTAGGACTAGCGTGGAGCACCGGGGAGCTGTTTTTT.

This clonotype is a singleton in its sample. The V and J genes are TRBV6-1 and TRBJ1-6, with D possibly TRBD1 on 6 matching bases. Per germline, CDR1 MNHNS and CDR2 SASEGT. The CDR3 extends over 16 amino acids. Trimming stripped 7 bases from V and 0 bases from J, with 13 bases between. The CDR3 loop reads CASKRRGSSYNSPLHF. The CDR3 nucleotides are TGTGCCAGCAAGCGAAGGGGGAGCTCCTATAATTCACCCCTCCACTTT.

About this clonotype: One end of the junction is discordant with germline, which a read error may explain. The chain is built from TRBV7-9 and TRBJ2-7; D gene uncertain. The CDR3 extends over 15 amino acids. Germline lookup yields CDR1 SEHNR and CDR2 FQNEAQ (reference sequence). CDR3 loop: CASSFSEIAHGEQHF. Here the CDR3 DNA reads TGTGCCAGCAGCTTTTCGGAAATCGCCCACGGCGAGCAGCACTTC.

In its sample, this clonotype was seen a few times. The chain joins TRBV27 to TRBJ2-1; 14 bases map to TRBD2. CDR3 length equals 16 residues. Trimming removed 5 bases from V and 7 bases from J; junction bases left unmatched: 7. Per germline, CDR1 MNHEY and CDR2 SMNVEV (reference sequence). The chain's CDR3 is CASSPRLAGGRNEQFF. Written as DNA, the CDR3 is TGTGCCAGCAGTCCTCGACTAGCGGGAGGGCGGAATGAGCAGTTCTTC.

This clonotype was counted at least ten times. This chain uses TRBV29-1 with TRBJ2-5; 9 nucleotides line up with TRBD2. Germline assignment: CDR1 SQVTM and CDR2 ANQGSEA. V gave up 1 base and J gave up 5 bases; unmatched junction bases: 5. The CDR3 has 14 residues. DNA of the CDR3: TGCAGCGTTGAAGCGCGGGAGGGATGGGAGACCCAGTACTTC. It codes for CSVEAREGWETQYF.

This chain's CDR3 is CASRELAESGETQYF. CDR3 sequence (DNA): TGTGCCAGCAGGGAACTAGCGGAGTCAGGCGAGACCCAGTACTTC. The J gene is TRBJ2-5, the V gene TRBV28; TRBD2 agrees at 8 bases. The length of the CDR3 is 15 residues. V shed 6 bases, J shed 5 bases, and the junction held 11 bases outside the gene matches. Germline V gene sequence: CDR1 MDHEN, CDR2 SYDVKM. Based on the CDR3 plus reference TRBV28 and TRBJ2-5, the full variable domain is DVKVTQSSRYLVKRTGEKVFLECVQDMDHENMFWYRQDPGLGLRLIYFSYDVKMKEKGDIPEGYSVSREKKERFSLILESASTNQTSMYLCASRELAESGETQYFGPGTRLLVL.

This clonotype has just a few counts. In DNA, the CDR3 is TGTGCCAGCTCCCCCGGGGGGCCCCATGCTACGCAGTATTTT. This sequence encodes CASSPGGPHATQYF. This rearrangement joins TRBV18 to TRBJ2-3; TRBD2 is a possible D gene (7 bases). Germline V lookup: CDR1 KGHSH, CDR2 LQKENI. V lost 6 bases and J lost 8, with 18 bases in between. The CDR3 has 14 amino acids.